The 22 T cell receptor beta chains below all came from one sample that was sequenced in a study of blood T cell repertoires in COVID-19. The table came from immunoSEQ multiplex PCR; TCRdb's copy has only in-frame clones and leaves some out. The repertoire holds approximately 220,000 clones, with about 84% as singletons. The specimen was peripheral blood. The receptors originated from a woman older than 75 with acute or convalescent COVID-19.

This chain uses TRBV27 with TRBJ1-2; D perhaps matches TRBD1 (5 bases). The CDR3 has 14 residues. The V and J ends lost 4 bases and 0 bases respectively, with 9 bases between them. Germline lookup yields CDR1 MNHEY and CDR2 SMNVEV (reference sequence). CDR3 in DNA: TGTGCCAGCAGTTGGAGGGGAGCTAACTATGGCTACACCTTC. Its protein product is CASSWRGANYGYTF.

The chain uses TRBV9 and TRBJ1-1; 10 bases match TRBD1. V dropped 4 bases and J dropped 0; count of bases not matched to a gene: 9. Germline-derived CDR1 and CDR2 are SGDLS and YYNGEE. This CDR3 has 17 amino acids. CDR3 in amino acids: CASSQLGTGAMNTEAFF. DNA of the CDR3: TGTGCCAGCAGCCAACTCGGGACAGGGGCAATGAACACTGAAGCTTTCTTT.

In nucleotides, the CDR3 is TGTGCCTCGATGGGAGACTCCTACGAGCAGTACTTC. Residues: CASMGDSYEQYF. The rearrangement uses TRBV5-6 and TRBJ2-7; D possibly corresponds to TRBD2 (5 bases). Germline V CDR1 and CDR2: SGHDT, YYEEEE. The V and J ends lost 10 bases and 0 bases respectively, with 11 bases between them. The CDR3 has 12 amino acids. The full variable domain, its missing parts supplied by reference TRBV5-6 and TRBJ2-7, is DAGVTQSPTHLIKTRGQQVTLRCSPKSGHDTVSWYQQALGQGPQFIFQYYEEEERQRGNFPDRFSGHQFPNYSSELNVNALLLGDSALYLCASMGDSYEQYFGPGTRLTVT.

The V and J genes are TRBV11-3 and TRBJ2-5, with 15 bases aligning to TRBD2. CDR1 SGHNT and CDR2 YENEEA come from the germline V gene. The ends lost 4 bases at V and 5 bases at J; junction bases unmatched: 11. The length of the CDR3 is 18 residues. CDR3 loop: CASSSQGLAGGPRETQYF. CDR3 bases: TGTGCCAGCAGCTCACAGGGACTAGCGGGAGGCCCTCGGGAGACCCAGTACTTC.

CDR3 nucleotides: TGTGCCAGTAGTATAGGTTCCGCAGGGGCCTATGGCTACACCTTC. It yields the protein CASSIGSAGAYGYTF. This rearrangement joins TRBV19 to TRBJ1-2; D possibly corresponds to TRBD1 (6 bases). Trimming removed 1 base from V and 4 bases from J, with 13 bases in between. This CDR3 comprises 15 residues. The germline V gene has CDR1 LNHDA and CDR2 SQIVND (reference sequence).

The CDR3 DNA reads TGCGCCAGCAGCCAACTGGACAGGGCCGGTGAAAAACTGTTTTTT. This gives the protein CASSQLDRAGEKLFF. J is TRBJ1-4 and V is TRBV5-1, with 8 bases aligning to TRBD1. J lost 7 bases, V lost 4 bases, and 9 bases had no gene match. Germline-derived CDR1 and CDR2 are SGHRS and YFSETQ. The CDR3 consists of 15 residues.

The CDR3 bases are TGTGCCAGTAGTATCGATAACAGGTTTGAAAAACTGTTTTTT. This sequence encodes CASSIDNRFEKLFF. The chain recombines TRBV19 with TRBJ1-4, with D tentatively TRBD1 (5 bases). V was trimmed by 3 bases and J by 7 bases, leaving 12 bases between them. The CDR3 contains 14 residues. From germline, CDR1 is LNHDA and CDR2 SQIVND (reference sequence).

This chain links TRBV28 with TRBJ2-7; a weak D match, TRBD1 (6 bases). V was shortened by 7 bases and J by 4 bases, with 23 bases between the two germline ends. This CDR3 is 16 amino acids long. From germline, CDR1 is MDHEN and CDR2 SYDVKM. The CDR3 loop reads CASTRPDSRGYYEQYF. The CDR3 nucleotides are TGTGCCAGCACCCGCCCAGATTCCAGGGGTTATTACGAGCAGTACTTC.

The chain is built from TRBV7-9 and TRBJ1-3; the D is unclear. The CDR3 length is 16 residues. Germline CDR1 SEHNR, CDR2 FQNEAQ (reference sequence). V was clipped by 1 base and J by 3 bases, with 13 bases between them. The CDR3 DNA is TGTGCCAGCAGCTTAGAGCCCCCTTTGGTTGGAAACACCATATATTTT. Protein: CASSLEPPLVGNTIYF.

The chain has TRBV19 and TRBJ2-5; 9 bases agree with TRBD1. V gave up 1 base and J gave up 5 bases; unmatched junction bases: 8. The germline gives CDR1 LNHDA, CDR2 SQIVND (reference sequence). The CDR3 sequence is 16 residues long. The CDR3 nucleotides are TGTGCCAGTAGTATAGGCGGGACAGGGATAGGGGAGACCCAGTACTTC. Its translation: CASSIGGTGIGETQYF.

The chain employs TRBV6-1 and TRBJ2-7, with 8 bases that match TRBD2. The junction had 12 bases not matched to a gene; V was cut back by 2 bases and J by 0 bases. The germline V gene encodes CDR1 MNHNS and CDR2 SASEGT. This CDR3 is 18 amino acids long. CDR3 nucleotide sequence: TGTGCCAGCAGTGAATCCGGACTAGCTGGGACGAGCTCCTACGAGCAGTACTTC. It specifies CASSESGLAGTSSYEQYF.

J is TRBJ2-1 and V is TRBV7-2; D might be TRBD2 (7 bases). In germline, CDR1 is SGHTA, CDR2 FQGNSA. The CDR3 contains 15 residues. V lost 2 bases, J lost 3 bases, and 11 bases lay in between. This CDR3 reads CASSLRGDYYNEQFF. In nucleotides, the CDR3 is TGTGCCAGCAGCTTAAGGGGGGACTACTACAATGAGCAGTTCTTC.

The rearrangement links TRBV6-5 to TRBJ2-1, with a possible D match to TRBD1 (7 bases). Germline CDR1 and CDR2: MNHEY and SVGAGI. The CDR3 consists of 15 residues. V gave up 8 bases and J gave up 8 bases, with 22 bases separating them. This chain's CDR3 is CASATGAGGIDEQFF. The CDR3 region has the DNA TGTGCCAGCGCTACCGGGGCAGGGGGGATCGATGAGCAGTTCTTC.

V gene TRBV18 combines with J gene TRBJ1-4; 9 positions match TRBD1. This CDR3 is 16 amino acids long. Losses at the gene ends were 4 bases for V and 3 bases for J; bases not matched to a gene: 6. Germline V CDR1 and CDR2: KGHSH, LQKENI. The CDR3 sequence: CASSLGQGLANEKLFF. Written as DNA, the CDR3 is TGTGCCAGCTCACTCGGACAGGGGCTTGCTAATGAAAAACTGTTTTTT.

This rearrangement joins TRBV24-1 to TRBJ2-5, with TRBD1 matching over 10 bases. This CDR3 is built from 15 residues. Trimming cost V 5 bases and J 4 bases; bases outside gene matches: 6. In germline, CDR1 is KGHDR, CDR2 SFDVKD. CDR3 protein: CATSVDRGARETQYF. As DNA, the CDR3 is TGTGCCACCAGTGTGGACAGGGGGGCTAGAGAGACCCAGTACTTC.

The chain couples TRBV27 to TRBJ2-7; the D is unclear. Germline CDR1 and CDR2: MNHEY and SMNVEV (reference sequence). This CDR3 spans 11 amino acids. V was shortened by 3 bases and J by 4 bases, with 4 bases between the two germline ends. The CDR3 DNA reads TGTGCCAGCAGTTTTTCGTACGAGCAGTACTTC. Translated: CASSFSYEQYF.

The chain uses TRBV19 and TRBJ1-5; perhaps TRBD1 as D (5 bases). Germline V gives CDR1 LNHDA, CDR2 SQIVND (reference sequence). Trimming shortened V by 7 bases and J by 2 bases, and 15 bases separated the two germline ends. This CDR3 is 15 amino acids long. DNA for the CDR3: TGTGCCAGTACCTCCGGGGGGGTTGGCAATCAGCCCCAGCATTTT. Translated: CASTSGGVGNQPQHF.

J is TRBJ2-4 and V is TRBV12-3 or TRBV12-4; TRBD1 matches 7 bases. The CDR3 sequence is 11 residues long. V was clipped by 8 bases and J by 12 bases; unmatched bases: 7. This CDR3 is CASRLQGPQYF. CDR3 bases: TGTGCCAGCCGGTTACAGGGGCCTCAGTACTTC.

The chain has TRBV12-3 or TRBV12-4 and TRBJ1-4; D unclear. The CDR3 length is 13 residues. The V end was cut by 1 base, the J end by 7 bases, with 7 bases between. CDR3 residues: CASSLGPLEKLFF. Here the CDR3 DNA reads TGTGCCAGCAGTTTAGGGCCCCTTGAAAAACTGTTTTTT.

The chain has TRBV2 and TRBJ2-1, with TRBD2 matching over 9 bases. Looked up from germline, CDR1 is SNHLY and CDR2 is FYNNEI. The V and J ends lost 4 bases and 3 bases, in that order; junction bases with no gene match: 4. The CDR3 consists of 15 residues. For the CDR3, the DNA is TGTGCCAGCAGTGTGGGACTAGCCCTCTACAATGAGCAGTTCTTC. As protein: CASSVGLALYNEQFF.

This clone appeared a single time. The rearrangement links TRBV25-1 to TRBJ1-2, with D possibly matching TRBD1 (5 bases). Per germline, CDR1 MGHDK and CDR2 SYGVNS. There are 13 residues in the CDR3. V lost 6 bases and J lost 0, with 8 bases in between. The CDR3 reads CASSRTTNYGYTF. The CDR3 DNA sequence: TGTGCCAGCAGCAGGACAACTAACTATGGCTACACCTTC.

A few counts support this clone. V gene TRBV2 combines with J gene TRBJ1-5; D is unclear. CDR3 size: 13 residues. With 7 bases removed from V and 4 bases from J, the gap between germline ends came to 11 bases. Germline values: CDR1 SNHLY, CDR2 FYNNEI. CDR3 sequence reads: CASTPIVNQPQHF. The CDR3 coding sequence is TGTGCCAGCACCCCTATCGTAAATCAGCCCCAGCATTTT.